The 17 T cell receptor beta chains below come from one sample, sequenced in a study of CD8 T cells in ankylosing spondylitis (dated by TCRdb to 2015 to 2018). The library was obtained by 5' RACE. Sequencing relied on an Illumina HiSeq 2500. TCRdb trimmed public reads at Q25 via fastp, called clones via MiXCR and kept in-frame beta chains. One record per CDR3 amino acid sequence lists the most common genes and DNA. This sample comprises around 53,000 distinct CDR3 sequences, less than 8.5% of them detected only once. Roughly 8% of the sample lies in the top ten. Sequences were obtained from blood, either unsorted or a sorted T cell fraction (not recorded which). The receptor source for this set is a female donor with ankylosing spondylitis or in good health (not recorded which).

The chain recombines TRBV7-2 with TRBJ2-4, with 7 bases matching TRBD2. V lost 6 bases and J lost 6; bases outside the gene matches: 8. Germline V lookup: CDR1 SGHTA, CDR2 FQGNSA. This CDR3 contains 14 residues. The CDR3 DNA reads TGTGCCAGCAGTTACACTAGCGATAGAAACATTCAGTACTTC. Translation gives CASSYTSDRNIQYF.

This clonotype was detected ten times or more. The V and J genes are TRBV5-1 and TRBJ2-4, with TRBD1 identical over 7 bases. The V and J ends lost 4 bases and 5 bases, in that order; junction bases with no gene match: 9. This CDR3 region has 15 residues. CDR1 SGHRS and CDR2 YFSETQ come from the germline V gene. The CDR3, as DNA: TGCGCCAGCAGCATTTCACAGGGGTATGAAAACATTCAGTACTTC. It encodes CASSISQGYENIQYF. The whole variable domain, filled in from reference TRBV5-1 and TRBJ2-4, reads KAGVTQTPRYLIKTRGQQVTLSCSPISGHRSVSWYQQTPGQGLQFLFEYFSETQRNKGNFPGRFSGRQFSNSRSEMNVSTLELGDSALYLCASSISQGYENIQYFGAGTRLSVL.

This clonotype was seen ten or more times. The V call is TRBV7-6, the J call TRBJ1-1; D not resolved. Trimming pared 4 bases from V and 1 base from J, leaving 7 bases between. Germline CDR1 and CDR2: SGHVS and FNYEAQ. The CDR3 covers 13 residues. The CDR3 sequence: CASSSPPNTEAFF. CDR3 DNA: TGTGCCAGCAGCTCCCCACCGAACACTGAAGCTTTCTTT.

This clonotype was detected only a few times. The chain employs TRBV5-6 and TRBJ1-2; 7 positions agree with TRBD1. V lost 4 bases, J lost 6 bases, and 21 bases stayed unmatched. The V gene's germline CDR1 is SGHDT and CDR2 YYEEEE. There are 18 residues in the CDR3. In nucleotides, the CDR3 is TGTGCCAGCAGCCGCGGGCTCCAGGGGGTAGGCATAGAAAATGGCTACACCTTC. Its translation: CASSRGLQGVGIENGYTF.

V is TRBV5-2 and J is TRBJ2-7; no DNA check was done on the table's D call, TRBD1. TRBV5-2 is termed a pseudogene. The CDR3 length is 15 residues. CDR3 region: CAMGPGDLSTYEQYF. The CDR3 coding sequence is TGTGCCATGGGCCCCGGGGACCTATCCACCTACGAGCAGTACTTC.

This clonotype was seen many times. This chain joins TRBV20-1 and TRBJ2-3; 10 nucleotides line up with TRBD1. Germline CDR1 reads DFQATT; CDR2 reads SNEGSKA (reference sequence). V lost 0 bases and J lost 1; bases outside the gene matches: 7. The CDR3 consists of 17 residues. The CDR3: CSAREHGTGDRTDTQYF. The CDR3 DNA follows: TGCAGTGCTAGAGAACACGGGACAGGGGATCGCACAGATACGCAGTATTTT.

This clonotype was counted many times. This chain uses TRBV5-1 with TRBJ2-3; D uncertain. Trimming cost V 5 bases and J 2 bases, with 12 bases left between them. The CDR3 has 14 amino acids. Per germline, CDR1 SGHRS and CDR2 YFSETQ. CDR3: CASSPNVFTDTQYF. The CDR3 DNA reads as TGCGCCAGCAGTCCCAACGTATTCACAGATACGCAGTATTTT.

This chain uses TRBV7-8 with TRBJ2-5; TRBD1 matches 7 bases. Germline values: CDR1 SGHVS, CDR2 FQNEAQ. The CDR3 has 16 amino acids. Unmatched junction bases numbered 6, after V lost 0 bases and J lost 2 bases. The CDR3 loop is CASSLAPRGPQETQYF. The CDR3 nucleotides read TGTGCCAGCAGCTTAGCCCCGAGGGGGCCTCAAGAGACCCAGTACTTC.

Ten or more counts support this clonotype. The chain is built from TRBV6-5 and TRBJ2-7; D may match TRBD1 or TRBD2 (6 bases each). This CDR3 contains 15 residues. The germline gives CDR1 MNHEY, CDR2 SVGAGI. Between the trimmed V and J ends, which lost 0 bases and 5 bases, there was a span of 14 bases. The CDR3 DNA sequence: TGTGCCAGCAGTTACTCAGAAGGGGGGATCGACGAGCAGTACTTC. It translates to CASSYSEGGIDEQYF.

This clonotype was seen at least ten times. The V call is TRBV3-1, the J call TRBJ2-1; a weak D match, TRBD2 (5 bases). Germline lookup yields CDR1 LGHDT and CDR2 YNNKEL (reference sequence). The V end lost 3 bases, the J end lost 6 bases, and 12 bases lay between the germline ends. CDR3 length: 14 amino acids. The CDR3 DNA reads TGTGCCAGCAGCCACCACTGGGAGCCCAATGAGCAGTTCTTC. This encodes CASSHHWEPNEQFF.

V usage is TRBV7-9 and J usage is TRBJ2-2; no definite D call. V was pared by 2 bases and J by 1 base, with 5 bases between. Germline CDR1 reads SEHNR; CDR2 reads FQNEAQ (reference sequence). The CDR3 sequence is 14 residues long. The CDR3 loop is CASSLRRNTGELFF. The DNA for the CDR3 is TGTGCCAGCAGCTTAAGGAGGAACACCGGGGAGCTGTTTTTT.

This clonotype was seen more than once but under ten times. The rearrangement links TRBV18 to TRBJ2-7; D is possibly TRBD1 (6 bases). Between the trimmed V and J ends, which lost 2 bases and 4 bases, there was a span of 9 bases. This CDR3 spans 13 amino acids. Per germline, CDR1 KGHSH and CDR2 LQKENI. The CDR3 DNA is TGTGCCAGCTCACCAGGGGGCAGTTACGAGCAGTACTTC. Amino acid sequence: CASSPGGSYEQYF.

This clonotype appeared many times. The genes are TRBV20-1 and TRBJ2-1; the D is unclear. Trimming shortened V by 1 base and J by 0 bases, and 13 bases separated the two germline ends. This CDR3 comprises 16 residues. Germline V gene data show CDR1 as DFQATT and CDR2 as SNEGSKA (reference sequence). As DNA, the CDR3 is TGCAGTGCTAGAGTTCTCGCGGTGACCTCCTACAATGAGCAGTTCTTC. Translating gives CSARVLAVTSYNEQFF.

This clonotype has ten or more counts. The chain is built from TRBV3-1 and TRBJ1-1; D remains unclear. Trimming removed 0 bases at V and 12 bases at J, with 8 bases between. Per the germline V gene, CDR1 is LGHDT and CDR2 is YNNKEL (reference sequence). The CDR3 runs 11 residues. The CDR3 DNA sequence: TGTGCCAGCAGCCAAGATGAGGGATCTTTCTTT. Its protein product is CASSQDEGSFF.

The sample holds many counts of this clonotype. The J gene is TRBJ2-7, the V gene TRBV11-2; unclear D gene. This CDR3 contains 14 residues. Germline assignment: CDR1 SGHAT and CDR2 FQNNGV. With 1 base removed from V and 0 bases from J, the gap between germline ends came to 7 bases. This CDR3 is CASSLGSFSYEQYV. The CDR3 DNA sequence: TGTGCCAGCAGCTTAGGCAGCTTCTCCTACGAGCAGTACGTC.

There are many counts of this clonotype. This chain uses TRBV3-1 with TRBJ2-3, with 14 nucleotides matching TRBD2. There are 21 residues in the CDR3. Germline-derived CDR1 and CDR2 are LGHDT and YNNKEL (reference sequence). V lost 5 bases, J lost 0 bases, and 16 bases stayed unmatched. The CDR3 region is CASSSPSRLAGGLPSTDTQYF. The CDR3 DNA sequence: TGTGCCAGCAGCTCCCCCTCTAGACTAGCGGGGGGGTTGCCTAGCACAGATACGCAGTATTTT.

The V and J genes are TRBV10-2 and TRBJ1-1; D remains unclear. The V end was cut by 7 bases, the J end by 6 bases, with 12 bases between. The CDR3 contains 12 residues. CDR1 is WSHSY and CDR2 is SAAADI in the germline V gene. CDR3 region: CASIGSVPEAFF. The CDR3 DNA reads TGCGCCAGCATCGGGTCAGTACCTGAAGCTTTCTTT.